Listed here are 3 T cell receptor beta chains from one sample, sequenced in a study of spatial heterogeneity in lung cancer. Time point: sample taken at primary tumor resection. Frozen PBMC, nontumor lung or tumor provided whole RNA, which was sequenced unsorted. TCRdb re-called the 5' RACE reads with MiXCR, one entry per CDR3 protein. The data show some 53,000 distinct CDR3 sequences, roughly 7% seen once. The input for sequencing was PBMCs, taken at surgery. Receptors originate from a female donor with early-stage non-small cell lung cancer.

In its sample, this clonotype was seen a few times. The V call is TRBV15, the J call TRBJ2-3, with D possibly TRBD1 on 5 matching bases. Germline CDR1 is LNHNV and CDR2 is YYDKDF (reference sequence). V dropped 1 base and J dropped 3 bases, with 14 bases sitting between them. This CDR3 is built from 16 residues. CDR3 loop: CATSRAGHPGTDTQYF. Here the CDR3 DNA reads TGTGCCACCAGCAGAGCAGGGCATCCAGGTACAGATACGCAGTATTTT.

This clonotype came up many times. The V call is TRBV7-8, the J call TRBJ1-5; TRBD1 is a possible D gene (6 bases). V gave up 5 bases and J gave up 3 bases, with 8 bases separating them. The CDR3 has 13 residues. Germline CDR1 and CDR2: SGHVS and FQNEAQ. CDR3 sequence (DNA): TGTGCCAGCAGCAGGGACACCAATCAGCCCCAGCATTTT. The encoded protein is CASSRDTNQPQHF.

This clonotype was detected many times. The J gene is TRBJ2-2, the V gene TRBV15; maybe TRBD1 (6 bases). Trimming removed 2 bases from V and 5 bases from J, with 12 bases in between. CDR3 length: 15 residues. In germline, CDR1 is LNHNV, CDR2 YYDKDF (reference sequence). The CDR3 here is CATSRQGLRTGELFF. DNA for the CDR3: TGTGCCACCAGCAGACAGGGGTTGAGGACCGGGGAGCTGTTTTTT.